Sequencing of this T cell receptor beta chain was carried out in a study of T cell responses to AZD1222 COVID-19 vaccine. Study-wide findings and caveats: Compared with day 0, the breadth and depth of the Spike-specific TCR repertoire rose significantly after two doses of AZD1222. Only 5 or 6 individuals given AZD1222 were seropositive at baseline. Females outnumbered males among donors, who were mostly white British; clonal diversity was possibly underestimated. Vaccine-associated CD4 TCRs spanned spike, dominant at 160-218 and 743-854.

The ends were cut back, 3 bases at V and 4 bases at J, with 19 bases in the middle. The CDR3 has 16 residues. Germline loops: CDR1 SGDLS, CDR2 YYNGEE. Sequencing was performed with immunoSEQ multiplex PCR; in TCRdb, only in-frame clones are kept and a portion is missing. The repertoire holds 50,000 to 70,000 clones, with 70% to 90% as singletons. Of note for this clone: Its matching antigen is unknown.

This rearrangement joins TRBV9 to TRBJ1-2; a weak D match, TRBD1 (5 bases). The specimen was peripheral blood, collected 28 days after the second AZD1222 dose. This TCR was sampled from an adult who received the AZD1222 COVID-19 vaccine. CDR3 residues: CASSASRGYFSYGYTF. DNA of the CDR3: TGTGCCAGCAGCGCCTCGCGGGGGTATTTCAGCTATGGCTACACCTTC.